These T cell receptor beta chains were read from a single sample in a study of breast tumors, draining lymph nodes, adjacent tissues. TCRdb processed the multiplex PCR reads anew with MiXCR; each CDR3 protein has one entry. The sample yields about 270,000 distinct CDR3 sequences, under 35% seen once. Sequenced sample: axillary lymph node tissue. The receptors here all came from a female donor with breast cancer. Some clones in this sample may be carry-over from other donors' samples. Each CDR3 is given with its conserved first and last residue. A D gene is named only where the DNA matches it firmly. Rows may omit the clone size; those that give it use once, few, many or a size class.

V gene	D gene	J gene	clone size	CDR3 protein	CDR3 DNA
TRBV10-1	TRBD1	TRBJ1-5	.	CASSGGTGASNQPQHF	TGCGCCAGCAGCGGGGGCACAGGGGCCAGCAATCAGCCCCAGCATTTT
TRBV20-1	.	TRBJ1-2	.	CSARGHNYGYTF	TGCAGTGCTAGAGGACATAACTATGGCTACACCTTC
TRBV3-1	TRBD1	TRBJ2-3	few	CASSPRTGSTDTQYF	TGTGCCAGCAGCCCTCGGACAGGTTCCACAGATACGCAGTATTTT
TRBV20-1	.	TRBJ2-5	many	CSASRTEETQYF	TGCAGTGCTAGCCGGACAGAAGAGACCCAGTACTTC
TRBV7-8	TRBD2	TRBJ2-7	many	CASTLAGGGSRGEQYF	TGTGCCAGCACCCTGGCCGGGGGGGGGTCCCGGGGCGAGCAGTACTTC
TRBV6-5	TRBD2	TRBJ2-5	many	CASRAGVGTQYF	TGTGCCAGCAGAGCGGGAGTCGGGACCCAGTACTTC
TRBV20-1	TRBD1	TRBJ2-2	many	CSAGRGTGSPGELFF	TGCAGTGCTGGTCGGGGGACAGGGAGTCCCGGGGAGCTGTTTTTT
TRBV7-3	.	TRBJ2-5	.	CACSSSERTGETQYF	TGTGCCTGCAGCTCGAGCGAGAGGACGGGAGAGACCCAGTACTTC
TRBV7-8	.	TRBJ1-1	.	CASSTRTPGQHLNTEAFF	TGTGCCAGCAGCACCAGGACGCCGGGACAACATCTAAACACTGAAGCTTTCTTT
TRBV11-2	.	TRBJ2-2	.	CASSLDGGTTGELFF	TGTGCCAGCAGCTTAGATGGTGGTACCACCGGGGAGCTGTTTTTT
TRBV27	.	TRBJ2-3	.	CASRAGAGRDTQYF	TGTGCCAGCAGGGCGGGGGCCGGGCGCGATACGCAGTATTTT
TRBV19	.	TRBJ1-4	many	CASSILGSNEKLFF	TGTGCCAGTAGTATCCTGGGTTCAAATGAAAAACTGTTTTTT
TRBV2	.	TRBJ1-1	.	CASEADENTEAFF	TGTGCCAGCGAGGCAGACGAGAACACTGAAGCTTTCTTT
TRBV29-1	TRBD1	TRBJ1-4	.	CSVTGGDQLFF	TGCAGCGTCACAGGGGGCGACCAACTGTTTTTT
TRBV2	.	TRBJ2-2	many	CASKPNTGELFF	TGTGCCAGCAAACCGAACACCGGGGAGCTGTTTTTT
TRBV20-1	TRBD2	TRBJ2-1	many	CSASPASGLYNEQFF	TGCAGTGCTAGTCCCGCTAGCGGCCTTTACAATGAGCAGTTCTTC
TRBV30	.	TRBJ1-4	.	CSWSEGAPNEKLFF	TGTTCCTGGAGTGAAGGAGCACCAAATGAAAAACTGTTTTTT
TRBV9	.	TRBJ2-3	many	CASSVVIGDTQYF	TGTGCCAGCAGCGTAGTGATTGGGGATACGCAGTATTTT
TRBV29-1	TRBD1	TRBJ2-3	many	CSGRQGGFSTDTQYF	TGCAGCGGACGACAGGGTGGGTTTTCCACAGATACGCAGTATTTT
TRBV20-1	TRBD1	TRBJ2-1	many	CSAASDRGKYNEQFF	TGCAGTGCTGCCTCGGACAGGGGGAAGTACAATGAGCAGTTCTTC
TRBV4-2	TRBD1	TRBJ1-1	.	CASSQEGGARNTEAFF	TGTGCCAGCAGCCAAGAAGGGGGCGCGAGGAACACTGAAGCTTTCTTT
TRBV12-3/TRBV12-4	TRBD1	TRBJ2-7	many	CASSSRGQADGYEQYF	TGTGCCAGCAGTTCTAGAGGACAGGCGGACGGGTACGAGCAGTACTTC